This is a list of T cell receptor beta chains from one sample in a study of response to subunit inactivated influenza vaccine. TCRdb itself ran the RT-PCR reads through MiXCR, one entry per CDR3 protein. The table records fewer than 800,000 distinct CDR3 sequences, approximately 14% of them present only once. Sequencing was performed on PBMCs from blood, taken roughly 12 days after vaccination. The source is a man aged 50 to 59 who received an inactivated influenza vaccine. Each CDR3 is given with its conserved first and last residue. D genes are given only for firm matches. Clone size appears in some rows only: once, few, many, or a class for an expanded clone.

V gene	D gene	clone size	J gene	CDR3 protein	CDR3 DNA
TRBV7-8	TRBD1	.	TRBJ2-1	CASSFRDRGYNEHFF	TGTGCCAGCAGCTTCCGGGACAGGGGCTACAATGAGCATTTCTTC
TRBV5-1	TRBD2	many	TRBJ2-7	CASSLAGGGYEQYF	TGTGCCAGCAGTTTAGCGGGAGGGGGCTACGAGCAGTACTTC
TRBV27	.	.	TRBJ2-3	CASSYLMPEVPADTQYF	TGTGCCAGCAGTTACCTAATGCCGGAGGTCCCAGCAGATACGCAGTATTTT
TRBV3-1	.	.	TRBJ1-1	CATCVDSNMNTEAFF	TGTGCCACCTGCGTGGACAGCAACATGAACACTGAAGCTTTCTTT
TRBV7-2	TRBD1	.	TRBJ2-7	CASSLVTGAINKGEQYF	TGTGCCAGCAGCTTAGTTACAGGGGCCATAAATAAGGGCGAGCAGTACTTC
TRBV6-5	TRBD1	few	TRBJ1-1	CASLGQGAEAFF	TGTGCCAGCCTCGGACAGGGGGCTGAAGCTTTCTTT
TRBV20-1	.	.	TRBJ2-5	CSARPPQETQYF	TGCAGTGCTAGACCTCCGCAAGAGACCCAGTACTTC
TRBV6-1	.	few	TRBJ1-3	CASRMTGTTGNTIYF	TGTGCCAGCAGAATGACAGGAACCACTGGAAACACCATATATTTT
TRBV9	.	.	TRBJ2-5	CASSVELAGGETQYF	TGTGCCAGCAGCGTAGAATTAGCCGGGGGAGAGACCCAGTACTTC
TRBV3-1	.	few	TRBJ1-2	CASSQGSMFGPNYGYTF	TGTGCCAGCAGCCAAGGAAGTATGTTCGGCCCTAACTATGGCTACACCTTC
TRBV6-2/TRBV6-3	.	.	TRBJ2-4	CASSNRRGIQYF	TGTGCCAGCAGTAACCGTAGAGGCATTCAGTACTTC
TRBV10-2	.	few	TRBJ2-7	CASSETLRGTYEQYF	TGCGCCAGCAGTGAGACACTCAGGGGTACCTACGAGCAGTACTTC
TRBV14	.	few	TRBJ1-4	CASSPNFREKLFF	TGTGCCAGCAGCCCGAACTTTCGAGAAAAACTGTTTTTT